Following are 20 T cell receptor beta chains from one sample sequenced in a study of Graves' ophthalmopathy and Graves' hyperthyroidism. As the template, RNA transcripts were used to amplify TCR beta CDR3 regions. In the first round, RT-PCR was carried out with HTBI primers, and a multiplex PCR formed the second round. TCRdb redid the calling of the multiplex PCR reads with MiXCR, one entry per CDR3 protein. The table includes about 700,000 distinct CDR3 sequences, 35% to 45% detected once. The sample was peripheral blood. The origin of the receptors is an adult man with Graves' ophthalmopathy.

Comment on this clonotype: Its ends do not fully match the called genes, so a read error is possible. The rearrangement uses TRBV7-9 and TRBJ1-5; the D is unclear. The CDR3 is 20 amino acids. In germline, CDR1 is SEHNR, CDR2 FQNEAQ (reference sequence). CDR3 in DNA: TGCGCCAGCAGCCAGGAGCCCTTGGGGTCCTCACATGGGCGCAATCAGCCCCAGCATTTT. It yields the protein CASSQEPLGSSHGRNQPQHF.

The genes are TRBV20-1 and TRBJ2-7, with TRBD2 as a possible D gene (6 bases). This CDR3 contains 15 residues. Germline CDR1 and CDR2: DFQATT and SNEGSKA (reference sequence). Trimming removed 0 bases from V and 2 bases from J, with 14 bases in between. CDR3 in amino acids: CSARELRGDPYEQYF. In DNA form, the CDR3 reads TGCAGTGCTAGAGAGTTGCGGGGAGACCCCTACGAGCAGTACTTC.

The V gene is TRBV6-5, the J gene TRBJ1-2; 11 nucleotides match TRBD1. Trimming removed 7 bases from V and 6 bases from J; junction bases left unmatched: 10. The CDR3 covers 15 residues. CDR1 is MNHEY and CDR2 is SVGAGI in the germline V gene. CDR3 in DNA: TGTGCCAGCATCTCCCTGGACAGGGGGCACGATGGCTACACCTTC. Translation gives CASISLDRGHDGYTF.

This chain links TRBV20-1 with TRBJ1-1; D uncertain. This CDR3 is 14 amino acids long. The V and J ends lost 0 bases and 0 bases respectively, with 8 bases between them. In germline, CDR1 is DFQATT, CDR2 SNEGSKA (reference sequence). The CDR3 DNA reads as TGCAGTGCTAGAGAAGAGGGTATGAACACTGAAGCTTTCTTT. It yields the protein CSAREEGMNTEAFF.

This clonotype was detected ten times or more. The chain links TRBV7-9 to TRBJ1-4; D is unresolved. The germline gives CDR1 SEHNR, CDR2 FQNEAQ (reference sequence). This CDR3 has 15 residues. Deletions cut 1 base from V and 5 bases from J, with 11 bases between. CDR3 residues: CASSLEEGSNEKLFF. The CDR3 DNA reads as TGTGCCAGCAGCTTAGAGGAGGGTTCAAATGAAAAACTGTTTTTT.

This clonotype was seen only a few times. V gene TRBV12-3 or TRBV12-4 combines with J gene TRBJ2-5; the D call may be TRBD1 or TRBD2 (5 bases each). The CDR3 is made up of 14 amino acids. V shed 3 bases and J shed 3 bases, with 11 bases lying between them. The CDR3 DNA is TGTGCCAGCAGTTTGGGGGATGGGAAAGAGACCCAGTACTTC. This codes for CASSLGDGKETQYF.

The chain couples TRBV10-3 to TRBJ1-5, with unresolved D. CDR1 ENHRY and CDR2 SYGVKD come from the germline V gene. This CDR3 is built from 10 residues. The CDR3 loop reads CTNGNQPQHF. The CDR3 DNA is TGTACCAATGGGAATCAGCCCCAGCATTTT.

Comments on this clonotype: This clone may be a read error of a much larger clone one base away. CDR3 amino acids: CASSLDAYYGYTF. As DNA, the CDR3 is TGTGCCAGCAGTTTGGACGCCTACTATGGCTACACCTTC. The chain links TRBV12-3 or TRBV12-4 to TRBJ1-2, with unresolved D. V was shortened by 3 bases and J by 3 bases, with 8 bases between the two germline ends. The CDR3 loop spans 13 amino acids.

A note on this clonotype: Possible read error: a much larger clone is one base away. V and J are TRBV7-2 and TRBJ1-5; D perhaps matches TRBD1 (5 bases). CDR3 length equals 16 residues. The germline V and J ends were trimmed by 3 bases and 5 bases, with 17 bases remaining between them. CDR1 SGHTA and CDR2 FQGNSA come from the germline V gene. This CDR3 is CASSLAGGSFDQPQHF. The CDR3 DNA is TGTGCCAGCAGCTTGGCCGGGGGGTCCTTCGATCAGCCCCAGCATTTT. Filled out from reference TRBV7-2 and TRBJ1-5, the complete variable domain reads GAGVSQSPSNKVTEKGKDVELRCDPISGHTALYWYRQSLGQGLEFLIYFQGNSAPDKSGLPSDRFSAERTGGSVSTLTIQRTQQEDSAVYLCASSLAGGSFDQPQHFGDGTRLSIL.

The chain carries TRBV7-9 and TRBJ2-7; 7 bases align to TRBD1. Per germline, CDR1 SEHNR and CDR2 FQNEAQ (reference sequence). Unmatched junction bases numbered 8, after V lost 3 bases and J lost 3 bases. This CDR3 has 15 amino acids. The CDR3 DNA follows: TGTGCCAGCAGCTTGGAAGGGGGCGGATTCTACGAGCAGTACTTC. Its protein product is CASSLEGGGFYEQYF.

A note on this clonotype: Its ends do not fully match the called genes, so a read error is possible. This chain connects TRBV7-9 to TRBJ1-6; no reliable D call. Germline loops: CDR1 SEHNR, CDR2 FQNEAQ (reference sequence). The CDR3 runs to 15 residues. CDR3 sequence: CASSQVVQRNSPLHF. Written as DNA, the CDR3 is TGCGCCAGCAGCCAAGTCGTTCAGAGAAATTCACCCCTCCACTTT. The full variable domain, rest sourced from reference TRBV7-9 and TRBJ1-6, is DTGVSQNPRHKITKRGQNVTFRCDPISEHNRLYWYRQTLGQGPEFLTYFQNEAQLEKSRLLSDRFSAERPKGSFSTLEIQRTEQGDSAMYLCASSQVVQRNSPLHFGNGTRLTVT.

This clonotype showed up just a few times. The V call is TRBV25-1, the J call TRBJ1-1; TRBD1 matches 11 bases. After removal of 6 bases from V and 6 bases from J, the junction contained 21 bases not matched to a gene. The length of the CDR3 is 19 residues. CDR1 is MGHDK and CDR2 is SYGVNS in the germline V gene. CDR3 coding DNA: TGTGCCAGCAGGAGGGTTCGCGCGGATGGACAGGGGGCGATCCCTGAAGCTTTCTTT. The encoded protein is CASRRVRADGQGAIPEAFF.

For this clonotype: A read error may explain this, as a much larger clone is one base away. V usage is TRBV5-1 and J usage is TRBJ2-2, with 7 bases fitting TRBD2. This CDR3 contains 17 residues. CDR1 is SGHRS, CDR2 YFSETQ, per germline. The CDR3: CASSLDGTTGIAGVLFF. The CDR3 coding sequence is TGCGCCAGCAGCTTGGACGGGACTACCGGAATCGCCGGGGTGCTGTTTTTT.

This clonotype was found many times. The V call is TRBV7-9, the J call TRBJ1-2; no clear D. The CDR3 totals 16 residues. V dropped 4 bases and J dropped 4 bases, with 19 bases sitting between them. Germline V gene sequence: CDR1 SEHNR, CDR2 FQNEAQ (reference sequence). The CDR3 DNA follows: TGTGCCAGCAGCTCTCCCGTGAGCAAAGTTCGCTATGGCTACACCTTC. It yields the protein CASSSPVSKVRYGYTF.

This clonotype turned up a few times. This chain links TRBV7-2 with TRBJ2-7, with D possibly being TRBD2 (6 bases). CDR1 SGHTA and CDR2 FQGNSA come from the germline V gene. The CDR3 totals 14 residues. V was clipped by 4 bases and J by 6 bases, with 16 bases between them. In DNA form, the CDR3 reads TGTGCCAGCAGCTACAATCTCCGGGACTTCGAGCAGTACTTC. Translation: CASSYNLRDFEQYF.

This rearrangement joins TRBV25-1 to TRBJ1-4; the D is unclear. V was clipped by 4 bases and J by 1 base, with 7 bases between them. In germline, CDR1 is MGHDK, CDR2 SYGVNS. The length of the CDR3 is 14 residues. CDR3 DNA sequence: TGTGCCAGCAGTGTAACGGGAACTAATGAAAAACTGTTTTTT. This translates into CASSVTGTNEKLFF. The whole variable domain, remainder taken from reference TRBV25-1 and TRBJ1-4, is EADIYQTPRYLVIGTGKKITLECSQTMGHDKMYWYQQDPGMELHLIHYSYGVNSTEKGDLSSESTVSRIRTEHFPLTLESARPSHTSQYLCASSVTGTNEKLFFGSGTQLSVL.

This clonotype appeared many times. The chain recombines TRBV2 with TRBJ1-6; unclear D gene. Trimming stripped 5 bases from V and 5 bases from J, with 16 bases between. Looked up from germline, CDR1 is SNHLY and CDR2 is FYNNEI. The CDR3 sequence is 16 residues long. CDR3: CASSLTQTRHNSPLHF. CDR3 in DNA: TGTGCCAGCAGTCTAACCCAGACACGCCATAATTCACCCCTCCACTTT.

This chain links TRBV15 with TRBJ1-1; D is unclear. Germline CDR1 LNHNV, CDR2 YYDKDF (reference sequence). V lost 1 base and J lost 5, with 11 bases in between. The CDR3 loop spans 14 amino acids. The CDR3 is CATSRVAGWTEAFF. The CDR3, as DNA: TGTGCCACCAGCAGAGTAGCGGGTTGGACTGAAGCTTTCTTT.

Regarding this clonotype: A much more abundant neighbour one base away suggests this may be a read error. The chain uses TRBV24-1 and TRBJ2-7; the D gene is possibly TRBD2 (6 bases). CDR1 is KGHDR and CDR2 is SFDVKD in the germline V gene. The CDR3 consists of 15 residues. CDR3 nucleotides: TGTGCCGCCAGTGATTTAGCGGCGAGCTCCTACGAGCAGTACTTC. Amino acids: CAASDLAASSYEQYF.

In the case of this clonotype: Since a much larger clone is just one base distant, this may be a read error. This chain uses TRBV15 with TRBJ2-2; D perhaps matches TRBD1 (6 bases). CDR1 and CDR2 from the germline V gene are LNHNV and YYDKDF (reference sequence). The CDR3 consists of 17 residues. Trimming removed 5 bases at V and 0 bases at J, with 16 bases between. CDR3: CATSPRQDQPNTGELFF. CDR3 bases: TGTGCCACCAGCCCGCGACAGGACCAACCGAACACCGGGGAGCTGTTTTTT. Full variable domain (outside the CDR3, taken from reference TRBV15 and TRBJ2-2): DAMVIQNPRYQVTQFGKPVTLSCSQTLNHNVMYWYQQKSSQAPKLLFHYYDKDFNNEADTPDNFQSRRPNTSFCFLDIRSPGLGDTAMYLCATSPRQDQPNTGELFFGEGSRLTVL.